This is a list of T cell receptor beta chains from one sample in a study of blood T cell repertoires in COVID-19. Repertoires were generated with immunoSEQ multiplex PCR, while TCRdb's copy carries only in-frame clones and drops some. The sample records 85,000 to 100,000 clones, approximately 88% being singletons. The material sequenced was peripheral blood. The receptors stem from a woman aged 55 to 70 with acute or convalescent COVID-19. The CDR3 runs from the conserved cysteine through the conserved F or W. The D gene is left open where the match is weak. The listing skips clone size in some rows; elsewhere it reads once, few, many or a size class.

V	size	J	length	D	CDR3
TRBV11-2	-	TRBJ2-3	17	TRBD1	CASSFGTGGAVTDTQYF
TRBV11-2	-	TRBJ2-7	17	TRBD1	CASSPGMGQVGVGEQYF
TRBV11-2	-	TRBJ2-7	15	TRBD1	CASSLVGTGGSEQYF
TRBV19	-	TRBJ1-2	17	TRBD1	CASIAGGTGAVNYGYTF
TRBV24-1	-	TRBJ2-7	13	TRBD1	CATAGGSSYEQYF
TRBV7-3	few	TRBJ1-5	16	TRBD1	CASSLDRDRGRQPQHF
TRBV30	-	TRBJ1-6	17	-	CAWTGLSGASGVGPLHF
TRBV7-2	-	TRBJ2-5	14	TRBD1	CASSLVDRRGTQYF
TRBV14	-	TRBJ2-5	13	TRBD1	CASSDRVKETQYF
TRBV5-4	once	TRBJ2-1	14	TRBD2	CASSLGLAGGEQFF
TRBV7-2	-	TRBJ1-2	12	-	CASSPRGYGYTF
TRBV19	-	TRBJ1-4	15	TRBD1	CASSTRTGEVEKLFF
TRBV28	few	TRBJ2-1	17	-	CASSLNGARQAYNEQFF
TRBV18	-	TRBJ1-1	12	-	CASQQLNTEAFF
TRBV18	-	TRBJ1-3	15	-	CASSPTSGSGNTIYF
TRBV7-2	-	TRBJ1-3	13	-	CASSVQQGNTIYF
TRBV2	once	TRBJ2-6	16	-	CASSSGGLSGANVLTF
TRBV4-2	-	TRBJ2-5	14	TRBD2	CASSQELAGETQYF
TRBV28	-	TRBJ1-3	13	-	CASRYPVLNTIYF
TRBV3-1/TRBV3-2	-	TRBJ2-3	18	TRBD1	CASSQASSRDREADTQYF
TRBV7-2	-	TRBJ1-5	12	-	CASSPPGEPQHF
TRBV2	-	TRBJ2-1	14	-	CASSSELSYNEQFF
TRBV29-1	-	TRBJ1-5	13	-	CSVSQGFNQPQHF
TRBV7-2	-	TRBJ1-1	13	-	CASSLVANTEAFF